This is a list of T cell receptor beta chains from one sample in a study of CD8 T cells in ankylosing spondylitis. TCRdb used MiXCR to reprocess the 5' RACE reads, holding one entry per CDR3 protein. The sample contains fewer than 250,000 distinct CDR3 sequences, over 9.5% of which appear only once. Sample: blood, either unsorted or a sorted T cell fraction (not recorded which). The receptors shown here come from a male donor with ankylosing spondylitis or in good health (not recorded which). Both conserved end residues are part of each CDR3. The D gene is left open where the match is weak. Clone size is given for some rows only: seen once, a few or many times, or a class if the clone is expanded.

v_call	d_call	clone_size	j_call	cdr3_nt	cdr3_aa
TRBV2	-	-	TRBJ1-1	TGTGCCAGCAGTGAATTTACTGAAGCTTTCTTT	CASSEFTEAFF
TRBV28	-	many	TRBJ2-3	TGTGCCACCTTGCCGGGACGGAGCACAGATACGCAGTATTTT	CATLPGRSTDTQYF
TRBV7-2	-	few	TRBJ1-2	TGTGCCAGCAGCTTAGCCGTCCCCAACTATGGCTACACCTTC	CASSLAVPNYGYTF
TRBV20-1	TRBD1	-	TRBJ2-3	TGCAGTGCCCGGGCTCAGGGGGCGATTATTCCTAGCACAGATACGCAGTATTTT	CSARAQGAIIPSTDTQYF
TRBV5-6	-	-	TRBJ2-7	TGTGCCAGCAGCACGGGGGCAGGGGTTAGCTACGAGCAGTACTTC	CASSTGAGVSYEQYF
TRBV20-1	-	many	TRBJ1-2	TGCAGTGCGGGGGATCTATCGTCATATGGCTACACCTTC	CSAGDLSSYGYTF
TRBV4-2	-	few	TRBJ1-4	TGTGCCAGCAGAAGCGGGGTAAATGAAAAACTGTTTTTT	CASRSGVNEKLFF
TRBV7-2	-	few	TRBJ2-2	TGTGCCAGCAGCTTAGCGATTAAGACCGGGGAGCTGTTTTTT	CASSLAIKTGELFF
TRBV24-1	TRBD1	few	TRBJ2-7	TGTGCCACCGGGGGGACAGGGCCGCTGGGATTCAACGAGCAGTACTTC	CATGGTGPLGFNEQYF
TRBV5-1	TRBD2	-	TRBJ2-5	TGCGCCAGCAGCTCTACTCCGGGACTAGCGGGGGGGCAAGAGACCCAGTACTTC	CASSSTPGLAGGQETQYF
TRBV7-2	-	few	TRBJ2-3	TGTGCCAGCAGCTTAGAGGGGGGGCGTAGTGCAGATACGCAGTATTTT	CASSLEGGRSADTQYF
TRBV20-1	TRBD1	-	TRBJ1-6	TGCAGTGCTAGAGATCCTGGACAGGGGGATTCACCCCTCCACTTT	CSARDPGQGDSPLHF
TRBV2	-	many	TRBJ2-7	TGTGCCAGCAGTGAGGAAATAGCGGCGACCTACGAGCAGTACTTC	CASSEEIAATYEQYF
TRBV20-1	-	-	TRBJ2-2	TGCAGTGCTAAGGACCAGAACACCGGGGAGCTGTTTTTT	CSAKDQNTGELFF
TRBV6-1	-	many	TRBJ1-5	TGTGCCAGCAGTGAAATCGATCAGCCCCAGCATTTT	CASSEIDQPQHF
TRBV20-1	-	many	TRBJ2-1	TGCAGTGCTAGAGGACTCAGGGTAGCAAACAATGAGCAGTTCTTC	CSARGLRVANNEQFF
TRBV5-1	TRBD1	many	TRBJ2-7	TGCGCCAGCAGCATCACCTCCCAGGGCGGGACAGGGGCCTACGAGCAGTACTTC	CASSITSQGGTGAYEQYF
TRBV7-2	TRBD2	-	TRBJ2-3	TGTGCCAGCAGCTTAAGCCTAGCGGGGCCCACAGATACGCAGTATTTT	CASSLSLAGPTDTQYF
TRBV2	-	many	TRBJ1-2	TGTGCCAGCAGTGAAGCGCTCGTAGAGACCTATGGCTACACCTTC	CASSEALVETYGYTF
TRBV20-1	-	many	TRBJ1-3	TGCAGTGCTAGAAAGAGCTCTGGAAACACCATATATTTT	CSARKSSGNTIYF
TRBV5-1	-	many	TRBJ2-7	TGCGCCAGCAGCTTGATCGGGGACTCCTACGAGCAGTACTTC	CASSLIGDSYEQYF
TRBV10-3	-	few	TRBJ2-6	TGTGCCATCAGTGAGTCGAATGTTGGCAGGGCAAGCTCTGGGGCCAACGTCCTGACTTTC	CAISESNVGRASSGANVLTF
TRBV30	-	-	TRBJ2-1	TGTGCCTGGAGTTGGGGGAATGAGCAGTTCTTC	CAWSWGNEQFF
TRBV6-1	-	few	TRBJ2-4	TGTGCCAGCAGCGAACAGGACAGACAGGCCAAAAACATTCAGTACTTC	CASSEQDRQAKNIQYF
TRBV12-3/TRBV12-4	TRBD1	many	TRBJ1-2	TGTGCCAGCAGTCTAGACAGGGATTACCTCTATGGCTACACCTTC	CASSLDRDYLYGYTF
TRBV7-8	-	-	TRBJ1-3	TGTGCCAGCAGCTTTCCTCTCGCCGGACAGAGCTCATTCTCTGGAAACACCATATATTTT	CASSFPLAGQSSFSGNTIYF
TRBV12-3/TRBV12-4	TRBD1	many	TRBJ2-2	TGTGCCAGCAGCTGGGACAGGGGAACCGGGGAGCTGTTTTTT	CASSWDRGTGELFF
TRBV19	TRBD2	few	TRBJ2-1	TGTGCCAGTAGTATCCTAGCGGGGGAGATAAATGAGCAGTTCTTC	CASSILAGEINEQFF
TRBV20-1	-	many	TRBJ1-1	TGCAGTGCTACCCCCATCGGCGGTCCGGGCACTGAAGCTTTCTTT	CSATPIGGPGTEAFF
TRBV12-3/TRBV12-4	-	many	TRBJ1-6	TGTGCCAGCAGATACCGACGGGCCGATAATTCACCCCTCCACTTT	CASRYRRADNSPLHF
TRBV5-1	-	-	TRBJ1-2	TGCGCCAGCAGGGAAAAAGGGGCCTTTAATGCTAACTATGGCTACACCTTC	CASREKGAFNANYGYTF
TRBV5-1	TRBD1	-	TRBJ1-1	TGCGCCAGTCACTTACAGGGGGCAGACACTGAAGCTTTCTTT	CASHLQGADTEAFF
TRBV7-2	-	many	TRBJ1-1	TGTGCCAGCAGCTTAGTTTCGGGTTACACTGAAGCTTTCTTT	CASSLVSGYTEAFF
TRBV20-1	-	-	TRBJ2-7	TGCAGTGCTTGGTCCCCCTACGAGCAGTACTTC	CSAWSPYEQYF
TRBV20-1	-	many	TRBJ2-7	TGCAGTGCCCAAAATTATACGGGAAGCTCCTACGAGCAGTACTTC	CSAQNYTGSSYEQYF
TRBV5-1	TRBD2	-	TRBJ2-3	TGCGCCAGCAGCCGCACTAGCGGGGGAACTAGCACAGATACGCAGTATTTT	CASSRTSGGTSTDTQYF
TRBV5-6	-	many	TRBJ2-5	TGTGCCAGCAGTTCCGGGTGGGGCCAAGAGACCCAGTACTTC	CASSSGWGQETQYF
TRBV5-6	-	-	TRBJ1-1	TGTGCCAGCAGCTTGGCCGGTGGGGAAGCTTTCTTT	CASSLAGGEAFF
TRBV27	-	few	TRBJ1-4	TGTGCCAGCAGTTTAAGAGGAAATGAAAAACTGTTTTTT	CASSLRGNEKLFF
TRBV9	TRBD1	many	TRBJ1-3	TGTGCCAGCAGCGTGGAAGGGGGCGGTGGAAACACCATATATTTT	CASSVEGGGGNTIYF
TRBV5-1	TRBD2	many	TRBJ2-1	TGCGCCAGCAGCTTGGGCGGGGGGGCCTACAATGAGCAGTTCTTC	CASSLGGGAYNEQFF
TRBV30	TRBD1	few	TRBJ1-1	TGTGCCTGGAGTCAGACAGGGGCCGGAGGTTTCTTT	CAWSQTGAGGFF
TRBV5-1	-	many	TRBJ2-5	TGCGCCAGCAGCGACCTGACTGACCAAGAGACCCAGTACTTC	CASSDLTDQETQYF
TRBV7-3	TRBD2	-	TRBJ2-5	TGTGCCAGCAGCTTAATGGGCGGGGGGGTTCAAGAGACCCAGTACTTC	CASSLMGGGVQETQYF
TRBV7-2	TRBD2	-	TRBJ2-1	TGTGCCAGCAGCTTTGGCGGGGGGGCCTACCATGAGCAGTTCTTC	CASSFGGGAYHEQFF
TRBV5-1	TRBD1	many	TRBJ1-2	TGCGCCAGCAGCTTGGATGGACAGGCAGCTAACTATGGCTACACCTTC	CASSLDGQAANYGYTF
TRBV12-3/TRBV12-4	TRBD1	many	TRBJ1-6	TGTGCCAGCAGGACAGGGGGGCCTGCACCCCTCCACTTT	CASRTGGPAPLHF
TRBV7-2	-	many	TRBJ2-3	TGTGCCAGCAGCTTTCCGGGGGGCCTGCGTACAGATACGCAGTATTTT	CASSFPGGLRTDTQYF
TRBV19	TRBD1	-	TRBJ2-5	TGTGCCAGTAGTCTCTACCGGGACAGAAACTTC	CASSLYRDRNF
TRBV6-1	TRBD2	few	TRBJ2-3	TGTGCCAGCAGAGATCTGCGGGGGGGCGGGGTGGATACGCAGTATTTT	CASRDLRGGGVDTQYF